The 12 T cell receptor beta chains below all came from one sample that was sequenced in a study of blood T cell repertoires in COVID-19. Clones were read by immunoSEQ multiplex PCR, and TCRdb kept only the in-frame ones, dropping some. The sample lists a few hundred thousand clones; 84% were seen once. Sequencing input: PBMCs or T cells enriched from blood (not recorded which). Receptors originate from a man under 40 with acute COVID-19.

CDR3 residues: CATSRFTSGDNEQFF. The CDR3 region has the DNA TGTGCCACCAGTCGGTTTACTAGCGGGGACAATGAGCAGTTCTTC. The chain has TRBV24-1 and TRBJ2-1; 10 nucleotides align to TRBD2. The germline V gene has CDR1 KGHDR and CDR2 SFDVKD. The CDR3 totals 15 residues. Trimming cost V 6 bases and J 5 bases; bases outside gene matches: 6.

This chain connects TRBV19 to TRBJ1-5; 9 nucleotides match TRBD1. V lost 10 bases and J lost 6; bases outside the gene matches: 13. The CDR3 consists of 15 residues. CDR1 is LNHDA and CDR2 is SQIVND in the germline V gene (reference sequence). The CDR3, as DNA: TGTGCCACTTCAGACCCGGGACAGGGTATTCAGCCCCAGCATTTT. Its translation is CATSDPGQGIQPQHF. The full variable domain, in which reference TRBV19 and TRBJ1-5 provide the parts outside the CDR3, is DGGITQSPKYLFRKEGQNVTLSCEQNLNHDAMYWYRQDPGQGLRLIYYSQIVNDFQKGDIAEGYSVSREKKESFPLTVTSAQKNPTAFYLCATSDPGQGIQPQHFGDGTRLSIL.

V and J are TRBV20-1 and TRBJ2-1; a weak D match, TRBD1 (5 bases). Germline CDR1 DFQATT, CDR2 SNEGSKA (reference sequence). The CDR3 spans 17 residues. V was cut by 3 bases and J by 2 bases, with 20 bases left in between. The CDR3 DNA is TGCAGTGCTAGTTCCATACTGGCGGACAAACCCTACAATGAGCAGTTCTTC. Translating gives CSASSILADKPYNEQFF.

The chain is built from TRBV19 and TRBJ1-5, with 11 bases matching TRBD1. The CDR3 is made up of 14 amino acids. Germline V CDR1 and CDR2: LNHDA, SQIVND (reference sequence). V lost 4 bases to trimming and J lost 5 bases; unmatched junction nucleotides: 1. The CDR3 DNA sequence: TGTGCCAGTAGTAGGGGACAGGGGGATCAGCCCCAGCATTTT. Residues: CASSRGQGDQPQHF.

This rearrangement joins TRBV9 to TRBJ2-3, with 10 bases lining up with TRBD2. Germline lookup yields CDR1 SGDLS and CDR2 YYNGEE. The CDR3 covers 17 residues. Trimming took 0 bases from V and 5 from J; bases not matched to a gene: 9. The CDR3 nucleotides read TGTGCCAGCAGCGTAGGCGCAGCGGGAGGGCCCCGAGATACGCAGTATTTT. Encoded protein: CASSVGAAGGPRDTQYF.

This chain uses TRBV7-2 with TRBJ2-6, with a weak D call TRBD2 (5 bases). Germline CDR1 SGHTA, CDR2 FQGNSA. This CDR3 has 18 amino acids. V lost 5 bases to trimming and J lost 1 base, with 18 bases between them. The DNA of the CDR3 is TGTGCCAGCAGCCCTTTTGGCGGGTGGGGATCTGGGGCCAACGTCCTGACTTTC. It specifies CASSPFGGWGSGANVLTF.

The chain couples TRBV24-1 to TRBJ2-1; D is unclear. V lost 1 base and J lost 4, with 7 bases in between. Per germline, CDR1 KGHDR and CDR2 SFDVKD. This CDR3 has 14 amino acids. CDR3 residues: CATSDFRVYNEQFF. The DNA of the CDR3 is TGTGCCACCAGTGATTTCCGGGTTTACAATGAGCAGTTCTTC.

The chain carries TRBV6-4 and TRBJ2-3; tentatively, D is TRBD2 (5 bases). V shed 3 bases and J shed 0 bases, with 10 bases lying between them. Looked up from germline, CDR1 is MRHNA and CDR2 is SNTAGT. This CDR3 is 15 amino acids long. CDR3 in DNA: TGTGCCAGCAGTGAATCGGGCGGGAGCACAGATACGCAGTATTTT. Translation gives CASSESGGSTDTQYF.

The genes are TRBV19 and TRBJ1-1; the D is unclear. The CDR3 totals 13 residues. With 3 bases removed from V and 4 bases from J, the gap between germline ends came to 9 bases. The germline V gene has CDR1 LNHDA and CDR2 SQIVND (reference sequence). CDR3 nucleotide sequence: TGTGCCAGTAGTATGAGGTTGTCCACTGAAGCTTTCTTT. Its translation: CASSMRLSTEAFF.

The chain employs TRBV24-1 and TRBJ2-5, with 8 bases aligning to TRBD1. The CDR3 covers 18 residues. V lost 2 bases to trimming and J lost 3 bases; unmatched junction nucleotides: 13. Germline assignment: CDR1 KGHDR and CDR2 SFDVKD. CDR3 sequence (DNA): TGTGCCACCAGTGATTCCCTCTTTCGGACAGGGAAAAAAGAGACCCAGTACTTC. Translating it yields CATSDSLFRTGKKETQYF.

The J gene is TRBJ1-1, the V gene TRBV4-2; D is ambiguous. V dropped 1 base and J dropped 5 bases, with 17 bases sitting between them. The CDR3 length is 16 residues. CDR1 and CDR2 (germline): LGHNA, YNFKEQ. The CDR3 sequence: CASSQGPGMGSTEAFF. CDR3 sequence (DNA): TGTGCCAGCAGCCAAGGACCGGGGATGGGGTCGACTGAAGCTTTCTTT.

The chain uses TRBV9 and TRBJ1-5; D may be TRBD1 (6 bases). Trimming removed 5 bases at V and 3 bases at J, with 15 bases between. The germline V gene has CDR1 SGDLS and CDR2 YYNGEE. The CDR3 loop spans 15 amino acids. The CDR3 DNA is TGTGCCAGCAGTCCCCGGGACAAGCACAATCAGCCCCAGCATTTT. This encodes CASSPRDKHNQPQHF.